These T cell receptor beta chains were read from a single sample in a study of CD8+CD57+ T cells in acquired aplastic anemia. TCRdb redid the calling of the reads with MiXCR, one entry per CDR3 protein. Altogether 75,000 to 80,000 distinct CDR3 sequences are present, roughly two thirds being singletons, with the ten largest covering roughly 80%. The specimen sequenced was sorted CD4+, CD8+, or CD8+CD57+ T cells (not recorded which) from PBMCs. The receptors derive from a human donor with aplastic anemia. The CDR3 runs from the conserved cysteine through the conserved F or W. Each record gives: CDR3 protein, CDR3 DNA, V gene, D gene, J gene, clone size. The D gene is left open where the match is weak. Rows give clone size only sometimes, using once, few, many, or a class for an expanded clone.

CSAIGQLQETQYF | TGCAGTGCTATCGGGCAGCTCCAAGAGACCCAGTACTTC | TRBV20-1 | NA | TRBJ2-5 | NA
CASSLGGQGQETQYF | TGTGCCAGCAGCTTAGGGGGACAGGGTCAAGAGACCCAGTACTTC | TRBV7-9 | TRBD1 | TRBJ2-5 | NA
CAISESDSRETQYF | TGTGCCATCAGTGAGTCAGACTCACGAGAGACCCAGTACTTC | TRBV10-3 | NA | TRBJ2-5 | NA
CASSLTEKYGYTF | TGTGCCAGCAGCTTAACCGAGAAGTATGGCTACACCTTC | TRBV7-9 | NA | TRBJ1-2 | once
CASSYSTVPGGPNSPLHF | TGTGCCAGCAGTTACTCGACGGTTCCCGGGGGGCCTAATTCACCCCTCCACTTT | TRBV6-2/TRBV6-3 | NA | TRBJ1-6 | NA
CASSIVLAGGQDELYF | TGTGCCAGTAGTATCGTGTTAGCGGGAGGTCAGGACGAGCTGTACTTC | TRBV19 | TRBD2 | TRBJ2-7 | NA
CAIGFNEQFF | TGTGCCATCGGCTTCAATGAGCAGTTCTTC | TRBV10-3 | NA | TRBJ2-1 | once
CAIKNSGSYNEQFF | TGTGCCATCAAGAATAGCGGGAGTTACAATGAGCAGTTCTTC | TRBV10-3 | TRBD2 | TRBJ2-1 | NA
CASSLVWTEAFF | TGTGCCAGCAGCTTGGTATGGACTGAAGCTTTCTTT | TRBV5-8 | NA | TRBJ1-1 | few
CAISDAGGPYEQYF | TGTGCCATCAGTGACGCCGGGGGTCCCTACGAGCAGTACTTC | TRBV10-3 | NA | TRBJ2-7 | NA
CASSADRGSYEQYF | TGTGCCAGCAGTGCGGACAGGGGATCCTACGAGCAGTACTTC | TRBV27 | TRBD1 | TRBJ2-7 | many
CASSSPGLGRSTDTQYF | TGTGCCAGCAGCTCACCCGGACTAGGACGGAGCACAGATACGCAGTATTTT | TRBV7-3 | TRBD2 | TRBJ2-3 | NA
CASSPGTSGGNEQFF | TGTGCCAGCAGCCCCGGGACTAGCGGGGGCAATGAGCAGTTCTTC | TRBV7-6 | TRBD2 | TRBJ2-1 | once
CASSYGAPDSPLHF | TGTGCCAGCAGTTACGGGGCGCCGGATTCACCCCTCCACTTT | TRBV6-2/TRBV6-3 | NA | TRBJ1-6 | NA
CASSFDSHPSYEQYF | TGTGCCAGCAGCTTCGACAGCCATCCTTCCTACGAGCAGTACTTC | TRBV7-6 | NA | TRBJ2-7 | NA
CATSDDRRNEQFF | TGTGCCACCAGTGATGACAGGCGTAATGAGCAGTTCTTC | TRBV24-1 | NA | TRBJ2-1 | NA
CASRLRRDAGNEQFF | TGCGCCAGCAGGTTACGGAGGGACGCTGGAAATGAGCAGTTCTTC | TRBV10-1 | NA | TRBJ2-1 | NA
CASSLGDRDQETQYF | TGTGCCAGCAGCTTAGGGGACAGGGATCAAGAGACCCAGTACTTC | TRBV7-9 | TRBD1 | TRBJ2-5 | NA
CASSDPGGSPYEQYF | TGTGCCAGCAGTGATCCTGGGGGGAGCCCCTACGAGCAGTACTTC | TRBV25-1 | NA | TRBJ2-7 | NA
CASSLKLADSYEQYF | TGTGCCAGCAGCTTAAAACTAGCGGACTCCTACGAGCAGTACTTC | TRBV5-4 | TRBD2 | TRBJ2-7 | NA
CASSSLGQGGYNEQFF | TGTGCCAGCAGCTCACTAGGACAGGGGGGATACAATGAGCAGTTCTTC | TRBV11-1 | TRBD1 | TRBJ2-1 | once
CASSLDPRGKGYGSTF | TGTGCCAGCAGCTTGGACCCCAGGGGGAAAGGCTATGGCTCCACCTTC | TRBV5-4 | TRBD1 | TRBJ1-2 | NA
CAISETNYEQYF | TGTGCCATCAGTGAGACGAACTACGAGCAGTACTTC | TRBV10-3 | NA | TRBJ2-7 | NA
CASSQGGRGNEQFF | TGTGCCAGCAGCCAAGGGGGTCGGGGTAATGAGCAGTTCTTC | TRBV4-2 | NA | TRBJ2-1 | NA